Listed below are T cell receptor beta chains from one sample, sequenced in a study of siplizumab effects on memory and regulatory T cells. Libraries were prepared by immunoSEQ multiplex PCR; TCRdb keeps only in-frame clonotypes and omits some of them. The sample shows 50,000 or so clones, 90% to 95% of them seen only once. Sequenced sample: CD8+ T cells sorted from blood. These receptors were obtained from a human donor in good health. CDR3s include the opening cysteine and the closing phenylalanine or tryptophan. Each record gives: CDR3 protein, CDR3 DNA, J gene, D gene, V gene, clone size. A D gene is named only where the DNA matches it firmly. Size tells how often a clone was seen (once, few, many) or the class of an expanded clone, and some rows leave it out.

CDR3 protein: CASSLRLALTYNEQFF; CDR3 DNA: TGTGCCAGCAGTTTAAGACTAGCCTTGACATACAATGAGCAGTTCTTC; J gene: TRBJ2-1; D gene: TRBD2; V gene: TRBV27; clone size: .
CDR3 protein: CSVEDQHTEAFF; CDR3 DNA: TGCAGCGTTGAAGATCAGCACACTGAAGCTTTCTTT; J gene: TRBJ1-1; D gene: .; V gene: TRBV29-1; clone size: .
CDR3 protein: CASSQGGGEQYF; CDR3 DNA: TGCGCCAGCAGCCAAGGGGGGGGCGAGCAGTACTTC; J gene: TRBJ2-7; D gene: TRBD2; V gene: TRBV4-3; clone size: .
CDR3 protein: CASSPLATDTQYF; CDR3 DNA: TGTGCCAGCAGCCCACTTGCCACAGATACGCAGTATTTT; J gene: TRBJ2-3; D gene: .; V gene: TRBV27; clone size: .
CDR3 protein: CSVDGQGGNEQFF; CDR3 DNA: TGCAGCGTTGACGGGCAGGGTGGAAATGAGCAGTTCTTC; J gene: TRBJ2-1; D gene: .; V gene: TRBV29-1; clone size: medium-sized
CDR3 protein: CASSFGTAYEQYF; CDR3 DNA: TGTGCCAGCAGCTTTGGGACAGCGTATGAGCAGTACTTC; J gene: TRBJ2-7; D gene: TRBD1; V gene: TRBV7-2; clone size: .
CDR3 protein: CASSLGEGGTQYF; CDR3 DNA: TGTGCCAGCAGCTTGGGGGAAGGGGGTACGCAGTATTTT; J gene: TRBJ2-3; D gene: .; V gene: TRBV7-6; clone size: .
CDR3 protein: CAISEAGTGRGEQFF; CDR3 DNA: TGTGCCATCAGTGAGGCCGGGACTGGTCGGGGTGAGCAGTTCTTC; J gene: TRBJ2-1; D gene: .; V gene: TRBV10-3; clone size: .
CDR3 protein: CASSLAGVLAEAFF; CDR3 DNA: TGTGCCAGCAGCTTAGCAGGGGTACTAGCTGAAGCTTTCTTT; J gene: TRBJ1-1; D gene: .; V gene: TRBV7-2; clone size: .
CDR3 protein: CASSLELRTDTQYF; CDR3 DNA: TGCGCCAGCAGCTTGGAACTACGCACAGATACGCAGTATTTT; J gene: TRBJ2-3; D gene: .; V gene: TRBV5-1; clone size: .
CDR3 protein: CASRDTSDEQYF; CDR3 DNA: TGTGCCAGCAGGGACACTAGCGACGAGCAGTACTTC; J gene: TRBJ2-7; D gene: TRBD2; V gene: TRBV28; clone size: .
CDR3 protein: CASSLGDRGQPQHF; CDR3 DNA: TGTGCCAGCAGCCTAGGGGACAGGGGTCAGCCCCAGCATTTT; J gene: TRBJ1-5; D gene: TRBD1; V gene: TRBV6-5; clone size: .
CDR3 protein: CASSFLAGATEAFF; CDR3 DNA: TGTGCCAGCAGCTTCCTGGCAGGGGCCACTGAAGCTTTCTTT; J gene: TRBJ1-1; D gene: .; V gene: TRBV7-2; clone size: .
CDR3 protein: CASSQGWDGPQHF; CDR3 DNA: TGCGCCAGCAGCCAAGGGTGGGATGGGCCCCAGCATTTT; J gene: TRBJ1-5; D gene: .; V gene: TRBV4-1; clone size: .
CDR3 protein: CASSLYSGGALGMETQYF; CDR3 DNA: TGTGCCAGCAGCTTGTATTCGGGTGGGGCACTTGGAATGGAGACCCAGTACTTC; J gene: TRBJ2-5; D gene: .; V gene: TRBV5-6; clone size: once
CDR3 protein: CASSFEGAHEQYF; CDR3 DNA: TGTGCCAGCAGTTTTGAGGGAGCACACGAGCAGTACTTC; J gene: TRBJ2-7; D gene: .; V gene: TRBV28; clone size: once
CDR3 protein: CASSEGSGSSYEQYF; CDR3 DNA: TGTGCCAGCAGTGAGGGAAGCGGTTCCTCCTACGAGCAGTACTTC; J gene: TRBJ2-7; D gene: .; V gene: TRBV2; clone size: .
CDR3 protein: CASSLYQGGRADFNEQFF; CDR3 DNA: TGTGCCAGCAGCTTATATCAAGGCGGGAGGGCCGATTTCAATGAGCAGTTCTTC; J gene: TRBJ2-1; D gene: TRBD2; V gene: TRBV11-2; clone size: .
CDR3 protein: CASSVAGTPGGGYTF; CDR3 DNA: TGTGCCAGCAGCGTAGCGGGGACCCCAGGGGGTGGCTACACCTTC; J gene: TRBJ1-2; D gene: TRBD1; V gene: TRBV9; clone size: once
CDR3 protein: CASSGWSGTSSPSYEQYF; CDR3 DNA: TGTGCCAGTAGTGGGTGGTCAGGTACCAGCTCGCCCTCCTACGAGCAGTACTTC; J gene: TRBJ2-7; D gene: .; V gene: TRBV19; clone size: .
CDR3 protein: CASGLGENEQFF; CDR3 DNA: TGTGCTAGTGGCCTGGGGGAAAATGAGCAGTTCTTC; J gene: TRBJ2-1; D gene: .; V gene: TRBV12-5; clone size: .